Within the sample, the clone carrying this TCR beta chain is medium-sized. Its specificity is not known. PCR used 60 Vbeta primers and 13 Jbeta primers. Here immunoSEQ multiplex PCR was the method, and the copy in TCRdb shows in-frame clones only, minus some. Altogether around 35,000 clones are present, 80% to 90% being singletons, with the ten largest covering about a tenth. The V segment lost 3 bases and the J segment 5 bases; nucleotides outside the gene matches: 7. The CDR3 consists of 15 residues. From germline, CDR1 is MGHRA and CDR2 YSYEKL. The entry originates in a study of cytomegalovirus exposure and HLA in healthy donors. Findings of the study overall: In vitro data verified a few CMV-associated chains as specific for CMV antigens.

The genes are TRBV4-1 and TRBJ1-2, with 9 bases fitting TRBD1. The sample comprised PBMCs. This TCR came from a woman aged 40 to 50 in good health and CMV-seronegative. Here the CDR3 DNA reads TGCGCCAGCAGCCAGGGACAGGGAAATCTGTATGGCTACACCTTC. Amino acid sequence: CASSQGQGNLYGYTF.